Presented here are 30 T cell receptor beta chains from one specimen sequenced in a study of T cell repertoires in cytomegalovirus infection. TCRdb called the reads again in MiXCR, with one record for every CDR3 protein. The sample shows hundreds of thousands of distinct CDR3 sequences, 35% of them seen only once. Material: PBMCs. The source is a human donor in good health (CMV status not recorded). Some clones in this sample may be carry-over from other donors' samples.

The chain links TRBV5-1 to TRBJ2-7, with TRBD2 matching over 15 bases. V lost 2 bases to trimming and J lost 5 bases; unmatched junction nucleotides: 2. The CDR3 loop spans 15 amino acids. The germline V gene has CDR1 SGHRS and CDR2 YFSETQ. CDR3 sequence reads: CASSFGTSGGNEQYF. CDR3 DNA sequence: TGCGCCAGCAGCTTTGGGACTAGCGGGGGGAACGAGCAGTACTTC.

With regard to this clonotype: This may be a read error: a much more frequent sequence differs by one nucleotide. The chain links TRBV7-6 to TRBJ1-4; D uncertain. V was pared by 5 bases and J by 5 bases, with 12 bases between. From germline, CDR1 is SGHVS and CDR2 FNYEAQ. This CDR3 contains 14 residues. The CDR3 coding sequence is TGTGCCAGCAGCGCGGACCGACAAAATGAAAAACTGTTTTTT. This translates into CASSADRQNEKLFF.

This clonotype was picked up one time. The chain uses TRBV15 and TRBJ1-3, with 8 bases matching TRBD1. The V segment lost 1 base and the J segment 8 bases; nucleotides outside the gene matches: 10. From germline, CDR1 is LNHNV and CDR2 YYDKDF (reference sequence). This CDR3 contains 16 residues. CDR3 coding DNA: TGTGCCACCAGCAGAGGAAAGGACAGGGCGGGATACACCATATATTTT. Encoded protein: CATSRGKDRAGYTIYF.

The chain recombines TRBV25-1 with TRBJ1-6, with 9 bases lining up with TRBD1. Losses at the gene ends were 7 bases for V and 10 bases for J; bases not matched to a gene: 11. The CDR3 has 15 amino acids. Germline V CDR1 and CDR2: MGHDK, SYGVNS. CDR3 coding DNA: TGTGCCAGCACCCCGAACGACAGGGGGGACTCACCCCTCCACTTT. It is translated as CASTPNDRGDSPLHF.

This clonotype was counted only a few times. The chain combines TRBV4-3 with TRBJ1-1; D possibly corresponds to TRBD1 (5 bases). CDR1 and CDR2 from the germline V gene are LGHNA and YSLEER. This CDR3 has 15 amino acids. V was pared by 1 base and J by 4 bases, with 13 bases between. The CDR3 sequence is CASSQVAFRATEAFF. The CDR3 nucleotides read TGCGCCAGCAGCCAAGTCGCGTTCAGGGCCACTGAAGCTTTCTTT.

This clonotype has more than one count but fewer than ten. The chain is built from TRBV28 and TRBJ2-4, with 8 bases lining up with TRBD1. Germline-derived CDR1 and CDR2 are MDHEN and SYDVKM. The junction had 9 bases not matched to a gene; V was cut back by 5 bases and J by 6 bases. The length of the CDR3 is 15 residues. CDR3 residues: CASSPPGQGGNIQYF. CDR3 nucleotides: TGTGCCAGCAGTCCGCCCGGACAGGGAGGAAACATTCAGTACTTC.

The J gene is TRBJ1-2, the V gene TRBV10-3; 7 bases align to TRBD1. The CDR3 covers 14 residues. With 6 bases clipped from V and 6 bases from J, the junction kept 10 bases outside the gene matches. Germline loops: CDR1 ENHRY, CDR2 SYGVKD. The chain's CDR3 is CAISPGQSEDGYTF. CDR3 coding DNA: TGTGCCATCAGCCCGGGACAGTCAGAGGATGGCTACACCTTC.

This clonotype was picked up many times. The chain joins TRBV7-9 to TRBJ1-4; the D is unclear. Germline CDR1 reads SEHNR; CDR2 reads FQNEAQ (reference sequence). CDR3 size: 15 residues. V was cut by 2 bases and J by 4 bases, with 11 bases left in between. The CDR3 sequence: CASSLTRAYNEKLFF. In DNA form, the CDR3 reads TGTGCCAGCAGCTTAACGAGGGCCTATAATGAAAAACTGTTTTTT.

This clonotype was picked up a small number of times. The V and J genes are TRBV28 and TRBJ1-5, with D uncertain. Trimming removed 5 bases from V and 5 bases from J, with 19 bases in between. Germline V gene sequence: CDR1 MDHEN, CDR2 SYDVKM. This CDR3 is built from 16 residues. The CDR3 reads CASSPQGSSLYQPQHF. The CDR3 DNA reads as TGTGCCAGCAGTCCACAAGGGTCGAGTCTTTATCAGCCCCAGCATTTT.

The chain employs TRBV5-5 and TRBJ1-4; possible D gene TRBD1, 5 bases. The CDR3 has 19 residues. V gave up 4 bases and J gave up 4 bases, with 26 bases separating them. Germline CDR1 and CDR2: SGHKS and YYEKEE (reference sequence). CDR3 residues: CASSTRQNDPTPDNEKLFF. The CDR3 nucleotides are TGTGCCAGCAGCACCAGACAGAATGATCCCACCCCGGATAATGAAAAACTGTTTTTT.

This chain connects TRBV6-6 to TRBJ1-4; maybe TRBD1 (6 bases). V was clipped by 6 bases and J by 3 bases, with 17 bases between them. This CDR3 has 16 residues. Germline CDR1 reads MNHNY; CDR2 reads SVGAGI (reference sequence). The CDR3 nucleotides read TGTGCCAGCAGCCCCAGGGGCCAGGTAGCTAATGAAAAACTGTTTTTT. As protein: CASSPRGQVANEKLFF.

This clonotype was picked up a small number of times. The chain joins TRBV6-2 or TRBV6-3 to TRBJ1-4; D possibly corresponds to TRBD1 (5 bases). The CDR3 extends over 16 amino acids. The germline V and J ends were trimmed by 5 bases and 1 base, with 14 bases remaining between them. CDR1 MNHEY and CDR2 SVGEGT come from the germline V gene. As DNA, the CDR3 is TGTGCCAGCAGTGTATGGGACCGCGGAACTAATGAAAAACTGTTTTTT. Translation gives CASSVWDRGTNEKLFF.

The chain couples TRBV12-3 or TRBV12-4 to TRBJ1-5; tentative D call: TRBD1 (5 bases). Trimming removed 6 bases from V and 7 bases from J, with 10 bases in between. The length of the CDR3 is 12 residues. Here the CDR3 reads CASSQGRQPQHF. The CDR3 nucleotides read TGTGCCAGCAGCCAGGGTCGCCAGCCCCAGCATTTT.

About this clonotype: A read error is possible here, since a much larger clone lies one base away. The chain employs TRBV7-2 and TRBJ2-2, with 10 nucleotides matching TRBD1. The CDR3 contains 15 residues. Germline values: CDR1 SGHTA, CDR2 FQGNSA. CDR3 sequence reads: CASRLTGGNTGERFF. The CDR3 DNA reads TGTGCCAGCAGACTGACAGGGGGCAACACCGGGGAGCGGTTTTTT.

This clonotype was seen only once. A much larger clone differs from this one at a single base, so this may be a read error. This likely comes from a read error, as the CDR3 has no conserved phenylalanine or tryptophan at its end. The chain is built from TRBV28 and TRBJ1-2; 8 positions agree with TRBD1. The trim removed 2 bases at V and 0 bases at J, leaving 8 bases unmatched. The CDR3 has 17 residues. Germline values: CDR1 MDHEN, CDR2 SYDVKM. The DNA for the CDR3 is TGTGCCAGCAGTTTAATAGCGGACAGGGATTCTAACTATGGCTACACCTGC. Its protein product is CASSLIADRDSNYGYTC.

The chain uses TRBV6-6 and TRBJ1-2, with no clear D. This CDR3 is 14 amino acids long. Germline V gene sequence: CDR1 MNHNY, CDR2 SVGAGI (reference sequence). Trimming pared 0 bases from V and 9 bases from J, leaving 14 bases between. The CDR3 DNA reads TGTGCCAGCAGTTACTCGAGTCTTCCACCGAGCTACACCTTC. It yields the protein CASSYSSLPPSYTF.

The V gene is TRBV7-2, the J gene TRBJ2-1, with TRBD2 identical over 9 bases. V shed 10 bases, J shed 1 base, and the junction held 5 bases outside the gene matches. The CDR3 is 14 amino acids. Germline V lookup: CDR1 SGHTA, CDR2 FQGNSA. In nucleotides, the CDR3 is TGTGCCACTCTTAGCGGGAGATCCTACAATGAGCAGTTCTTC. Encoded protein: CATLSGRSYNEQFF.

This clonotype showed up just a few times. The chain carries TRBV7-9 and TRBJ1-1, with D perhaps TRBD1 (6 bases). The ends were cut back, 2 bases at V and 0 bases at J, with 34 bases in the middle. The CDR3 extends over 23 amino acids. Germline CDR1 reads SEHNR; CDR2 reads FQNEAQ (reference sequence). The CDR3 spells CASSLLSISLISNREYLNTEAFF. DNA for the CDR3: TGTGCCAGCAGCTTATTGTCCATTTCGCTTATATCAAACAGGGAATACCTGAACACTGAAGCTTTCTTT.

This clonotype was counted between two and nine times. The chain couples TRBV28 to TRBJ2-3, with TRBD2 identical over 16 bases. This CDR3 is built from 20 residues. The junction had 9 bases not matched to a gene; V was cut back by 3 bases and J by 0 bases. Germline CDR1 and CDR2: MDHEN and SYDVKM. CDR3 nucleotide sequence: TGTGCCAGCAGTTTGATTCCGGGACTAGCGGGAGGGGATAGCACAGATACGCAGTATTTT. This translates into CASSLIPGLAGGDSTDTQYF.

The CDR3, as DNA: TGTGCCAGCAGTTACAACAGGGAAGAGACCCAGTACTTC. Translation: CASSYNREETQYF. The J gene is TRBJ2-5, the V gene TRBV5-4; possibly TRBD1 for D (6 bases). Trimming shortened V by 5 bases and J by 3 bases, and 11 bases separated the two germline ends. CDR3 length: 13 residues. Germline V gene lookup returns CDR1 SGHNT and CDR2 YYREEE (reference sequence).

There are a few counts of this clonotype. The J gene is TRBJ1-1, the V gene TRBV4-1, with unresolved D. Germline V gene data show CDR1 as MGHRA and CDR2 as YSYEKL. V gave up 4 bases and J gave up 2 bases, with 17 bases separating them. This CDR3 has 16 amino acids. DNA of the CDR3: TGCGCCAGCAGCCTTTTCCCCAGAAGTCGCAACACTGAAGCTTTCTTT. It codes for CASSLFPRSRNTEAFF.

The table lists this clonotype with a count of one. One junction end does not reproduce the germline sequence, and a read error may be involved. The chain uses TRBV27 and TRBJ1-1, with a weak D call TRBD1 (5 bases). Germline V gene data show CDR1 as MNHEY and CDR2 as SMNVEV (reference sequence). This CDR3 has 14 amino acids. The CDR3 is CASIPNRLNTESFF. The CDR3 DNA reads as TGTGCCAGCATTCCCAACAGGTTGAACACTGAATCTTTCTTT.

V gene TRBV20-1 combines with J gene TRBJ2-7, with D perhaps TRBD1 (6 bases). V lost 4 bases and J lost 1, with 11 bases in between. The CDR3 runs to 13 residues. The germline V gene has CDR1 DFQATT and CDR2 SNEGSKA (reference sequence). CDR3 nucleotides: TGCAGTGCTAACCGGGACAAGTCCTACGAGCAGTACTTC. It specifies CSANRDKSYEQYF.

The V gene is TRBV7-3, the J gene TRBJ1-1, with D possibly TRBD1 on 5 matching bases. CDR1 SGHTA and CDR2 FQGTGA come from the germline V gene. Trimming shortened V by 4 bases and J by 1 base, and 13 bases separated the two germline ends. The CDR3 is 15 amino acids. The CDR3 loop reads CASSYAGTGNTEAFF. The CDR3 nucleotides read TGTGCCAGCAGCTACGCCGGGACGGGGAACACTGAAGCTTTCTTT.

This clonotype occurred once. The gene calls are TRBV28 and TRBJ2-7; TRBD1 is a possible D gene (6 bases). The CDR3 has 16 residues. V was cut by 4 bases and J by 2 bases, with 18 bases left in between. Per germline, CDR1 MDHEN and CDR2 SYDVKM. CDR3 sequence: CASSSLGQTITYEQYF. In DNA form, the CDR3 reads TGTGCCAGCAGTTCTTTAGGACAGACTATAACCTACGAGCAGTACTTC. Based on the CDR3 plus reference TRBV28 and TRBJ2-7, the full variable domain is DVKVTQSSRYLVKRTGEKVFLECVQDMDHENMFWYRQDPGLGLRLIYFSYDVKMKEKGDIPEGYSVSREKKERFSLILESASTNQTSMYLCASSSLGQTITYEQYFGPGTRLTVT.

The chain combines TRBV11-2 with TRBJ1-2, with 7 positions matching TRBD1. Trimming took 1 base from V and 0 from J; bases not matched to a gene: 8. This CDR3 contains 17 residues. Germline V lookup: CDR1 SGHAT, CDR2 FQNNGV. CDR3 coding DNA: TGTGCCAGCAGCTTAGCCGGGACAGTAGGGGCTAACTATGGCTACACCTTC. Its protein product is CASSLAGTVGANYGYTF.

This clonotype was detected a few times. The CDR3 loop reads CATEMRGLGTEAFF. The DNA of the CDR3 is TGTGCCACCGAAATGCGGGGCTTGGGCACTGAAGCTTTCTTT. This chain links TRBV5-4 with TRBJ1-1, with D possibly being TRBD1 (5 bases). V gave up 9 bases and J gave up 4 bases, with 19 bases separating them. This CDR3 is built from 14 residues. Germline CDR1 reads SGHNT; CDR2 reads YYREEE (reference sequence).

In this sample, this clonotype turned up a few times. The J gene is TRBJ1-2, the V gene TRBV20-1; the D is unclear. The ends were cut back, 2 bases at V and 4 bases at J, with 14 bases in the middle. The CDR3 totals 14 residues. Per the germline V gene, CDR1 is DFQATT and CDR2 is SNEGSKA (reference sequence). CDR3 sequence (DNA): TGCAGTGCTAGACCGTCCGTCGTACGCTATGGCTACACCTTC. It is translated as CSARPSVVRYGYTF.

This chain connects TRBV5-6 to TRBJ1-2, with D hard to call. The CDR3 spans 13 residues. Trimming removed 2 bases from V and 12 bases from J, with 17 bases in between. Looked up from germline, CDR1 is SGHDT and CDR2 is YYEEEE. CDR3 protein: CASSLAPGSPNTF. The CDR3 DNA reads TGTGCCAGCAGCTTAGCCCCCGGGTCTCCAAACACCTTC.

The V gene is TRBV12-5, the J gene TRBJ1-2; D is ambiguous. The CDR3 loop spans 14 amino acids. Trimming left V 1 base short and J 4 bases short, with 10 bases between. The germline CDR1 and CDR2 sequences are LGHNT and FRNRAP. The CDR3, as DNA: TGTGCTAGTGGTTTGGCCCCAGGATTCTATGGCTACACCTTC. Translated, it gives CASGLAPGFYGYTF. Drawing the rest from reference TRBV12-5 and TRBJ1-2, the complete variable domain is DARVTQTPRHKVTEMGQEVTMRCQPILGHNTVFWYRQTMMQGLELLAYFRNRAPLDDSGMPKDRFSAEMPDATLATLKIQPSEPRDSAVYFCASGLAPGFYGYTFGSGTRLTVV.